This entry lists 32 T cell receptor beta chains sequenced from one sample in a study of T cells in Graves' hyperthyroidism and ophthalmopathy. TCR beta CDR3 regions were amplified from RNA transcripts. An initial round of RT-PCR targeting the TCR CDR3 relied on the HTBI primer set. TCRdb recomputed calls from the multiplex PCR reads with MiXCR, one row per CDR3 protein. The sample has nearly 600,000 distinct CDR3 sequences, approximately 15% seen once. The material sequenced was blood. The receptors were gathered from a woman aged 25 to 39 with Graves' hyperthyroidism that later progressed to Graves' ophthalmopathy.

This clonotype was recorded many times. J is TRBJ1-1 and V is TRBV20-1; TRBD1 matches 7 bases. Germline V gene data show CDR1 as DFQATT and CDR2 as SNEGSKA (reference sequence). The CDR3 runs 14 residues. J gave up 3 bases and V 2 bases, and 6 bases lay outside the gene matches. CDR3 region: CSARRTGEDTEAFF. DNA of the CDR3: TGCAGTGCTAGACGTACAGGGGAAGACACTGAAGCTTTCTTT.

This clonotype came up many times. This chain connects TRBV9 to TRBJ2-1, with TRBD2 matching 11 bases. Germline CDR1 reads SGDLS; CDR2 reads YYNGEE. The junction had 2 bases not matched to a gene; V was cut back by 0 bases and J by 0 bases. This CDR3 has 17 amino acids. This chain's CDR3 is CASSVALAGGSYNEQFF. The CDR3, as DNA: TGTGCCAGCAGCGTAGCTCTAGCGGGGGGCTCCTACAATGAGCAGTTCTTC.

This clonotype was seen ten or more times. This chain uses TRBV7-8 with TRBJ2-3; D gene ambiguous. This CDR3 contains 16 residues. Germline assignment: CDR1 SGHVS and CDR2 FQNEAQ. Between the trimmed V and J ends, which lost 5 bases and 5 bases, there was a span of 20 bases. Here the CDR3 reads CASSLTKDFGLDTQYF. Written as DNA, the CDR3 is TGTGCCAGCAGCCTAACGAAAGACTTCGGCTTAGATACGCAGTATTTT.

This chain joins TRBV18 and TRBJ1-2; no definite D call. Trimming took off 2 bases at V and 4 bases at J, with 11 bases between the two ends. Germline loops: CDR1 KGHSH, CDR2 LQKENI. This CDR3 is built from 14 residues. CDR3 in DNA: TGTGCCAGCTCACCAGTAAGGGTGGTCTATGGCTACACCTTC. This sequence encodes CASSPVRVVYGYTF.

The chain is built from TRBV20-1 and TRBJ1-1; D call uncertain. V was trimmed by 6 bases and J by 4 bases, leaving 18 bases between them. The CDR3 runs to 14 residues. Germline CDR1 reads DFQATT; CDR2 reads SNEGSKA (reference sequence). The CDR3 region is CSARAGGWGTEAFF. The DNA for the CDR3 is TGCAGTGCCCGGGCGGGAGGATGGGGCACTGAAGCTTTCTTT.

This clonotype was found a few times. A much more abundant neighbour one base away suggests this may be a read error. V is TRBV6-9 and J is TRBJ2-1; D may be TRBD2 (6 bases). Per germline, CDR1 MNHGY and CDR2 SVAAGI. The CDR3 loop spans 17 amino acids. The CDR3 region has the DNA TGTGCCAGCAGCTTAGATGGTAGGGGAGGCGAGTACAATGAGCGGTTCTTC. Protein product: CASSLDGRGGEYNERFF.

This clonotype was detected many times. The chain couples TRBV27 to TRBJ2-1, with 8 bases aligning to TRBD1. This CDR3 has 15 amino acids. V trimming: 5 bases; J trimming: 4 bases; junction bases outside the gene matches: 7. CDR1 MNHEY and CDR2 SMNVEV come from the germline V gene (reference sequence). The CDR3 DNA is TGTGCCAGCAGTATTCAGGGGGCTAGATACAATGAGCAGTTCTTC. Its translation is CASSIQGARYNEQFF.

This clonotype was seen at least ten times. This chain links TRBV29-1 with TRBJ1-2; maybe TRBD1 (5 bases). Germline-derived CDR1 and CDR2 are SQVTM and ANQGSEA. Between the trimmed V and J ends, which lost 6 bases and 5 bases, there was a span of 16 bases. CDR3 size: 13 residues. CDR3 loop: CSVAQGEEYGYTF. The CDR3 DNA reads TGCAGCGTGGCGCAAGGGGAGGAATATGGCTACACCTTC.

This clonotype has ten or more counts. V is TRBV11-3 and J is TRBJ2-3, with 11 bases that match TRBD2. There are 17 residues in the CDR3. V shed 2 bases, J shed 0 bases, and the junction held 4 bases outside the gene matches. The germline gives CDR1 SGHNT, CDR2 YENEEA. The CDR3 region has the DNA TGTGCCAGCAGCTTACTAGCGGGAGGCCCTAGCACAGATACGCAGTATTTT. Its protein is CASSLLAGGPSTDTQYF.

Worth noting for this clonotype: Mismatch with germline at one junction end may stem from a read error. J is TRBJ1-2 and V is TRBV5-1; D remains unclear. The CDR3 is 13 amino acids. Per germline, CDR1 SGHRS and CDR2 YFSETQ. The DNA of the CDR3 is TGCGCCAGCAGCTCGGGCCTGAACTATTTTGTACACTTC. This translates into CASSSGLNYFVHF.

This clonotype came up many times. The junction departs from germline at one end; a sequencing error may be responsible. The CDR3, as DNA: TGCGCCAGCAGCCCTACCCCTGGACAGGGGACCTACGAACAGTACTTC. Its protein is CASSPTPGQGTYEQYF. The chain employs TRBV4-1 and TRBJ2-7; TRBD1 agrees at 9 bases. CDR3 length equals 16 residues. CDR1 MGHRA and CDR2 YSYEKL come from the germline V gene.

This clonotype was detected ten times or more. CDR3 nucleotide sequence: TGCAGTGCTGCCGACAGGGTCCGAGAGACCCAGTACTTC. The encoded protein is CSAADRVRETQYF. The gene calls are TRBV20-1 and TRBJ2-5, with TRBD1 identical over 7 bases. Germline lookup yields CDR1 DFQATT and CDR2 SNEGSKA (reference sequence). V lost 5 bases to trimming and J lost 4 bases; unmatched junction nucleotides: 7. CDR3 length: 13 amino acids.

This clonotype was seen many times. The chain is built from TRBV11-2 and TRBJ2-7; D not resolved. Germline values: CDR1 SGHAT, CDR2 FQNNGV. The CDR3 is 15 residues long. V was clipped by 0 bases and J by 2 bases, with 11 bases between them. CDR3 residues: CASSLDYYSTYEQYF. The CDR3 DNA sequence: TGTGCCAGCAGCTTAGATTACTACAGTACCTACGAGCAGTACTTC.

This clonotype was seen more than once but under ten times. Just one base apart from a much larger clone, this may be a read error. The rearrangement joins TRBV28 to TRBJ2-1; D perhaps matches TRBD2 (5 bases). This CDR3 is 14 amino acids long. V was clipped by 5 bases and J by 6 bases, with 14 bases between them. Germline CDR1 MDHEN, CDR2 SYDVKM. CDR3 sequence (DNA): TGTGCCAGCAGTCTCTTACCTGAGGGCAATGAGCAGTTCTTC. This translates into CASSLLPEGNEQFF.

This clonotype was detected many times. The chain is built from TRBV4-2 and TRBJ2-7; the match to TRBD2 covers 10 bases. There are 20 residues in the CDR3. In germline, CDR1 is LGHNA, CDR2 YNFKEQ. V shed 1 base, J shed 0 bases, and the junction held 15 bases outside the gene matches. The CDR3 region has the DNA TGTGCCAGCAGCCAAGCTTCGACGTTAGCGGGAGGACCCTCCTCCTACGAGCAGTACTTC. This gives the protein CASSQASTLAGGPSSYEQYF.

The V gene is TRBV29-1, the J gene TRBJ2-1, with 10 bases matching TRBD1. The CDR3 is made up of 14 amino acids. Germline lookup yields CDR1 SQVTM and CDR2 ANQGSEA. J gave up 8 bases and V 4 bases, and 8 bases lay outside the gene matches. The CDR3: CSVGGQGRGDEQFF. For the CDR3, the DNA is TGCAGCGTTGGGGGACAGGGGAGAGGTGATGAGCAGTTCTTC.

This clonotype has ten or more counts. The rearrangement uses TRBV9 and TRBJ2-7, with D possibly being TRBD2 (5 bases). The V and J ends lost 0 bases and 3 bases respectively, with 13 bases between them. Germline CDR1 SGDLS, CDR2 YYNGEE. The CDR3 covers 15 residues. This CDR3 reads CASSVVEGEYYEQYF. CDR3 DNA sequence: TGTGCCAGCAGCGTAGTCGAGGGAGAGTACTACGAGCAGTACTTC.

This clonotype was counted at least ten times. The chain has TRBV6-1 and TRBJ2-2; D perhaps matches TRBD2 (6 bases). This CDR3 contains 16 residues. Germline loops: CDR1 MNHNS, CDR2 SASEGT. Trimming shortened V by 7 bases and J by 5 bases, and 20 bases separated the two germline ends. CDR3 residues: CASKGWAEGETGELFF. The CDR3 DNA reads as TGTGCCAGCAAGGGATGGGCGGAGGGAGAGACCGGGGAGCTGTTTTTT.

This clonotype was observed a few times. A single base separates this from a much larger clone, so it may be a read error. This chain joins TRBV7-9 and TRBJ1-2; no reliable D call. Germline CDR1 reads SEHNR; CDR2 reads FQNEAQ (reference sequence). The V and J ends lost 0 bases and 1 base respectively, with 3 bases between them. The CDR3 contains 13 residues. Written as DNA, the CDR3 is TGTGCCAGCAGCTTAGCGGTTAACTATGGCTACACCTTC. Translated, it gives CASSLAVNYGYTF. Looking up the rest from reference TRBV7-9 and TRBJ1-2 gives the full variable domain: DTGVSQNPRHKITKRGQNVTFRCDPISEHNRLYWYRQTLGQGPEFLTYFQNEAQLEKSRLLSDRFSAERPKGSFSTLEIQRTEQGDSAMYLCASSLAVNYGYTFGSGTRLTVV.

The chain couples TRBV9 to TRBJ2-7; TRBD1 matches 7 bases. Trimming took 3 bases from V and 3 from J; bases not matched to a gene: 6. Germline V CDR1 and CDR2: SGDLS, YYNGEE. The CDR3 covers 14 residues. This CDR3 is CASSAGQLDYEQYF. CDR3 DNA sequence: TGTGCCAGCAGCGCGGGACAGCTGGACTACGAGCAGTACTTC.

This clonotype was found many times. As DNA, the CDR3 is TGTGCCAGCAGTTTAGATGGCTCAGGGGGTATCTACGAGCAGTACTTC. This sequence encodes CASSLDGSGGIYEQYF. V is TRBV27 and J is TRBJ2-7; 7 bases line up with TRBD1. CDR3 length equals 16 residues. Germline V gene lookup returns CDR1 MNHEY and CDR2 SMNVEV (reference sequence). After removal of 2 bases from V and 3 bases from J, the junction contained 10 bases not matched to a gene.

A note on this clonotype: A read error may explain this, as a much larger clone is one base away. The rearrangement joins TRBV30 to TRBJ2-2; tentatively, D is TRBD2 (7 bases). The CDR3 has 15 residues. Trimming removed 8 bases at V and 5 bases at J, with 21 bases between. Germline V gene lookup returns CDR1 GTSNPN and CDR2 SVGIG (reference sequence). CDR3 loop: CAQKRDKGKTGELFF. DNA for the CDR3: TGTGCCCAGAAGCGGGACAAGGGGAAGACCGGGGAGCTGTTTTTT.

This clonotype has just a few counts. CDR3 DNA: TGTGCCAGCAGCCAGCAGCTAGAATACGAGCAGTACTTC. Protein: CASSQQLEYEQYF. This chain links TRBV14 with TRBJ2-7; D gene ambiguous. Per germline, CDR1 SGHDN and CDR2 FVKESK. Trimming cost V 3 bases and J 4 bases, with 10 bases left between them. The CDR3 contains 13 residues.

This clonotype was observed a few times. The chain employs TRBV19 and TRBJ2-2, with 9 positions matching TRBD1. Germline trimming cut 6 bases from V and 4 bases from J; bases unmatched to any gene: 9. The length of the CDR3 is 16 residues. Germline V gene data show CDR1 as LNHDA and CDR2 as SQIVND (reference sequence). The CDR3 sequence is CASSLPGQGGTGELFF. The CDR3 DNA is TGTGCCAGTAGCCTCCCGGGACAGGGTGGCACCGGGGAGCTGTTTTTT.

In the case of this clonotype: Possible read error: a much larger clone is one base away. This chain's CDR3 is CASSDGTGHNQPQHF. DNA of the CDR3: TGTGCCAGCAGCGACGGGACTGGGCACAATCAGCCCCAGCATTTT. This chain links TRBV28 with TRBJ1-5; D may be TRBD1 (5 bases). V was pared by 6 bases and J by 3 bases, with 15 bases between. The CDR3 consists of 15 residues. Germline lookup yields CDR1 MDHEN and CDR2 SYDVKM.

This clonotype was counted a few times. The CDR3 loop is CASSLLGLAGSPVPYEQYF. The DNA of the CDR3 is TGTGCCAGCAGTTTACTAGGACTAGCGGGGAGTCCCGTACCCTACGAGCAGTACTTC. The V call is TRBV27, the J call TRBJ2-7; 12 bases are a match to TRBD2. V lost 2 bases and J lost 2; bases outside the gene matches: 13. Germline assignment: CDR1 MNHEY and CDR2 SMNVEV (reference sequence). The CDR3 is 19 amino acids.

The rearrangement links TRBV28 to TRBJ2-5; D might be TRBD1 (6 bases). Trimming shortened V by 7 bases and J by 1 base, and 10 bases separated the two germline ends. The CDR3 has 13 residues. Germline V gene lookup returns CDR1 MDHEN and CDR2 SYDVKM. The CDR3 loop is CASNPGAQETQYF. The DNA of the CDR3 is TGTGCCAGCAACCCAGGGGCCCAAGAGACCCAGTACTTC.

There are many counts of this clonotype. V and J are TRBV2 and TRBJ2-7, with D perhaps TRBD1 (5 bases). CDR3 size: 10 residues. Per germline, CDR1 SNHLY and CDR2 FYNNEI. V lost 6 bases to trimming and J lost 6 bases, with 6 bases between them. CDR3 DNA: TGTGCCAGCAGAGGGGTCGAGCAGTACTTC. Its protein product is CASRGVEQYF.

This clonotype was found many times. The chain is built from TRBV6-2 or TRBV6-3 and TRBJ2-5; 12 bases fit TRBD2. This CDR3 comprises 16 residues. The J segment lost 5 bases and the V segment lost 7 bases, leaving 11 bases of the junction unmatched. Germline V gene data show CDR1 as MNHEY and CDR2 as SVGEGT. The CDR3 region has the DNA TGTGCCAGCACCTACCAGACTAGCGGGAGAAGGGAGACCCAGTACTTC. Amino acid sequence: CASTYQTSGRRETQYF.

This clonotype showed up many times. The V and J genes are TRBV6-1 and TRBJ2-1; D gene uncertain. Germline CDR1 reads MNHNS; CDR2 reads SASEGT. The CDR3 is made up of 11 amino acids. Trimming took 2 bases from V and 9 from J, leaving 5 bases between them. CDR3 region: CASSELGEQFF. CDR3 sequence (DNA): TGTGCCAGCAGTGAACTAGGTGAGCAGTTCTTC.

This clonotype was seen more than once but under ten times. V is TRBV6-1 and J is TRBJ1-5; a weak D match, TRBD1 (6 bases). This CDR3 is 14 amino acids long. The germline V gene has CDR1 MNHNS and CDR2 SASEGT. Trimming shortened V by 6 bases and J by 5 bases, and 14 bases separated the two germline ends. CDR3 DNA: TGTGCCAGCAGGAACAGGGTTGGGTATCAGCCCCAGCATTTT. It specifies CASRNRVGYQPQHF.

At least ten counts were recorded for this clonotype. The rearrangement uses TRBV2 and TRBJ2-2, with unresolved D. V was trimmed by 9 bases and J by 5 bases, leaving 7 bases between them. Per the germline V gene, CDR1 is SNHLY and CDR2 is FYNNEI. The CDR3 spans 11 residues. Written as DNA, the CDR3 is TGTGCCAGGCTAGTAACCGGGGAGCTGTTTTTT. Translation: CARLVTGELFF.